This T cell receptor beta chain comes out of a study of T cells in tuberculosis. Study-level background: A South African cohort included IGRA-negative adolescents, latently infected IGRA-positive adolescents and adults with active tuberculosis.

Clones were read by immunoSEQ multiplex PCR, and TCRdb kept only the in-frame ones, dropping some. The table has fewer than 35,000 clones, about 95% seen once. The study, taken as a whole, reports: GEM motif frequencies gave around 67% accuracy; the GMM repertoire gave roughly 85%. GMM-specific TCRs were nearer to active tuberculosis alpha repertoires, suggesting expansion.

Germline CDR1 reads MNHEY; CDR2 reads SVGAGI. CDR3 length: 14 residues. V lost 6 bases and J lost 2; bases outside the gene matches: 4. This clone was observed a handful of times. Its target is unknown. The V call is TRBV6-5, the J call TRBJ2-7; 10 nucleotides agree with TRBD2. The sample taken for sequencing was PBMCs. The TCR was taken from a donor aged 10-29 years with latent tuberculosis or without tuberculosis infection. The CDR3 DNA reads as TGTGCCAGCAGAGCGGGGGGGTCCACCTACGAGCAGTACTTC. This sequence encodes CASRAGGSTYEQYF.